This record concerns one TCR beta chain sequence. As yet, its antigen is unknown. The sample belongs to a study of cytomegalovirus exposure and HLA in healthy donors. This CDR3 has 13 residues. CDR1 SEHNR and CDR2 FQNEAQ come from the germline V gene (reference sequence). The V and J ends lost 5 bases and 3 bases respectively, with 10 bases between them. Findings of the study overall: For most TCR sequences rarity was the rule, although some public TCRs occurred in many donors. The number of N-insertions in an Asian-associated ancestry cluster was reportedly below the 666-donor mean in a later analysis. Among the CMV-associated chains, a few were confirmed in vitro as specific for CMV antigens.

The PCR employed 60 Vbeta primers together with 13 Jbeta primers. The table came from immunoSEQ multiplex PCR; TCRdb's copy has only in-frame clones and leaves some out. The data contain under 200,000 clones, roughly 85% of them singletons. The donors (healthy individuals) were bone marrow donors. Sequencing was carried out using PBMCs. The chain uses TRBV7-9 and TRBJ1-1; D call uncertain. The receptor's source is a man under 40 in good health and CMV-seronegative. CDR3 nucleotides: TGTGCCAGCAGCGAAACAGAATACACTGAAGCTTTCTTT. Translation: CASSETEYTEAFF.